This T cell receptor beta chain was captured in a study of blood T cell repertoires in COVID-19. Study context: From T cells, B-cell-depleted T cells, or PBMCs came the material, which was cDNA or gDNA.

V shed 3 bases and J 6 bases; nucleotides not matched to a gene: 7. Germline V gene lookup returns CDR1 MGHDK and CDR2 SYGVNS. The CDR3 is made up of 14 amino acids. Authors' data handling: Estimation of nucleated cell counts relied on the amplification of reference gene primers. Sequencing used immunoSEQ multiplex PCR; TCRdb keeps in-frame clones, though not all of them. V and J calls and clone size follow that table, whereas D and trimming were derived from the DNA. The sample lists 150,000 or so clones; roughly 77% were seen once. This chain joins TRBV25-1 and TRBJ2-5; 7 bases match TRBD1. The sequenced sample was peripheral blood. This TCR came from a human donor in a cohort sampled during active COVID-19. This chain's CDR3 is CASSESSGGKTQYF. In DNA form, the CDR3 reads TGTGCCAGCAGTGAGTCCTCAGGGGGAAAGACCCAGTACTTC.